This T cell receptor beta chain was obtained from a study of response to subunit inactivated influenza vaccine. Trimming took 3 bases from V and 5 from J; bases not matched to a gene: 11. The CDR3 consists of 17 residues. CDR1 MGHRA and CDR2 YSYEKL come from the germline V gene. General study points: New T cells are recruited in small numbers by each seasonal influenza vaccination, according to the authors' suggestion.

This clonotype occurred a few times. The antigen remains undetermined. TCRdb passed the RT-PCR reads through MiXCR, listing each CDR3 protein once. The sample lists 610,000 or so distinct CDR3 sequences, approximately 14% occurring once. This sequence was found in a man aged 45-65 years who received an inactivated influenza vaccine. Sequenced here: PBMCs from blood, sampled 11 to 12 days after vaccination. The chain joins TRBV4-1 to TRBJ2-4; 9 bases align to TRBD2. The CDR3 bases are TGCGCCAGCAGCCAGTTATCGGCGCGGGGGGGCCAAAACATTCAGTACTTC. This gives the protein CASSQLSARGGQNIQYF.